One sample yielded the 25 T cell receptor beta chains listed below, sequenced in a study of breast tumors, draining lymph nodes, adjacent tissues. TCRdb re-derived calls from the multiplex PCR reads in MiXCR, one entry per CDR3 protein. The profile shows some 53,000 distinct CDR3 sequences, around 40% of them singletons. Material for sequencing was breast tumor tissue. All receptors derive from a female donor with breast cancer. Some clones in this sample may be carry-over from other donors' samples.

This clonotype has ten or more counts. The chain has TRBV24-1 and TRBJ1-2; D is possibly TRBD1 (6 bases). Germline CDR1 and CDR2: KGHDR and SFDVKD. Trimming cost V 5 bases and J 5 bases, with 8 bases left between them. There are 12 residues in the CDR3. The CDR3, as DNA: TGTGCCACCAGTGCAAGGGGGTATGGCTACACCTTC. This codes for CATSARGYGYTF.

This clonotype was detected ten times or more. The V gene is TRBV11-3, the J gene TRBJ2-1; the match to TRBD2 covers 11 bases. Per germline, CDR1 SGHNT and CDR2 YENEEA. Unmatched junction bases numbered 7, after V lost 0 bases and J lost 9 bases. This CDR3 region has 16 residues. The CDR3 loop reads CASSLDSTSGRAEQFF. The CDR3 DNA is TGTGCCAGCAGCTTAGATTCTACTAGCGGGAGAGCTGAGCAGTTCTTC. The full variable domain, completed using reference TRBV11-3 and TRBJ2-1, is EAGVVQSPRYKIIEKKQPVAFWCNPISGHNTLYWYLQNLGQGPELLIRYENEEAVDDSQLPKDRFSAERLKGVDSTLKIQPAELGDSAVYLCASSLDSTSGRAEQFFGPGTRLTVL.

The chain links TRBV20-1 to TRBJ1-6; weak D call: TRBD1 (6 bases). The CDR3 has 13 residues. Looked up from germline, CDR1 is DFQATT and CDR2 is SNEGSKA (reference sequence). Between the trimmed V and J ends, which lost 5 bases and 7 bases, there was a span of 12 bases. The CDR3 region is CSALTGSNSPLHF. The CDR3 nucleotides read TGCAGTGCTCTGACAGGCAGCAATTCACCCCTCCACTTT.

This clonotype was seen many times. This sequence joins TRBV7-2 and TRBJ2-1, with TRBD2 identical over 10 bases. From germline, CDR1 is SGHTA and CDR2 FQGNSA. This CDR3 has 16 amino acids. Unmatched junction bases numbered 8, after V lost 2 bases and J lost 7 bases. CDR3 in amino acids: CASSLQSSGSKNEQFF. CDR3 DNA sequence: TGTGCCAGCAGCTTACAGTCTAGCGGGAGCAAGAATGAGCAGTTCTTC.

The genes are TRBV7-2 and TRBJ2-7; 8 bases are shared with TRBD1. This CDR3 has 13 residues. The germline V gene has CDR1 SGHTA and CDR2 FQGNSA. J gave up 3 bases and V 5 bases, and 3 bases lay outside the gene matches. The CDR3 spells CASSPGGDYEQYF. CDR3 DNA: TGTGCCAGCAGCCCAGGGGGCGACTACGAGCAGTACTTC.

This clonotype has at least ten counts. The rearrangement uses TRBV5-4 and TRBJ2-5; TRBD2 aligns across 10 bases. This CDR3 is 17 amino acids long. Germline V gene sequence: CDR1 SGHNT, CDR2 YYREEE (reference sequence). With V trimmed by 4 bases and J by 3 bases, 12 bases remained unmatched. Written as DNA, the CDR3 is TGTGCCAGCAGCGTGGACTTCCTAGCGGGAGAAAAAGAGACCCAGTACTTC. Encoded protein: CASSVDFLAGEKETQYF. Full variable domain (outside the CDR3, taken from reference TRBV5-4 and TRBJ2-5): ETGVTQSPTHLIKTRGQQVTLRCSSQSGHNTVSWYQQALGQGPQFIFQYYREEENGRGNFPPRFSGLQFPNYSSELNVNALELDDSALYLCASSVDFLAGEKETQYFGPGTRLLVL.

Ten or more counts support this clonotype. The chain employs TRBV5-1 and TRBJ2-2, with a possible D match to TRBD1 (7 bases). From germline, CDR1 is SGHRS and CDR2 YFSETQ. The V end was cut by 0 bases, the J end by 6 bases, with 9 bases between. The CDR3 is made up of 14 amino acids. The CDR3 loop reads CASSLAGGSGELFF. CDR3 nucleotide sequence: TGCGCCAGCAGCTTGGCAGGGGGGTCCGGGGAGCTGTTTTTT.

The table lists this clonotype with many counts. The DNA of the CDR3 is TGCGCCAGCAGCTTGGCCCTAGCGGGAGGGTTCTCCTACAATGAGCAGTTCTTC. This translates into CASSLALAGGFSYNEQFF. This sequence joins TRBV5-1 and TRBJ2-1, with 12 bases identical to TRBD2. CDR3 length: 18 residues. The V gene end was trimmed by 0 bases and the J gene end by 0 bases; junction bases not matched to a gene: 4. Germline CDR1 reads SGHRS; CDR2 reads YFSETQ.

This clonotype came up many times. The CDR3: CSVETAGRYF. Written as DNA, the CDR3 is TGCAGCGTTGAAACGGCCGGGAGGTACTTC. This chain links TRBV29-1 with TRBJ2-5; the D gene is possibly TRBD2 (6 bases). The CDR3 covers 10 residues. CDR1 and CDR2 (germline): SQVTM, ANQGSEA. V was pared by 2 bases and J by 13 bases, with 11 bases between.

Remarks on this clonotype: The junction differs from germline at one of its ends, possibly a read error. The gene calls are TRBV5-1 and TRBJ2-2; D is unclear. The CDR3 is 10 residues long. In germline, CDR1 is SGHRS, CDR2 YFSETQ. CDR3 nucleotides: TGCGCCAGCACCTTGGGGGAGCTGTTTTTT. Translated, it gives CASTLGELFF.

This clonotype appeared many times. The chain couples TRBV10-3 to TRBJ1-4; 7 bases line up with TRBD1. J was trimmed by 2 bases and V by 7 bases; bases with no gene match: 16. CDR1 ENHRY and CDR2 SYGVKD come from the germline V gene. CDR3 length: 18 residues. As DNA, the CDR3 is TGTGCCATCAAGGGCGTTGGGACAGCTAGGGGGACTAATGAAAAACTGTTTTTT. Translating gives CAIKGVGTARGTNEKLFF.

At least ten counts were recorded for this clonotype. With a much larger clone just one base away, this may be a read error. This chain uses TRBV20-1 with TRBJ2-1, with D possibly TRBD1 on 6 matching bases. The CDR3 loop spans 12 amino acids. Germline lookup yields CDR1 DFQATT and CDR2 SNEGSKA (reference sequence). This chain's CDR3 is CSAEDSYNEPFF. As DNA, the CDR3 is TGCAGTGCTGAGGACAGTTACAATGAGCCGTTCTTC.

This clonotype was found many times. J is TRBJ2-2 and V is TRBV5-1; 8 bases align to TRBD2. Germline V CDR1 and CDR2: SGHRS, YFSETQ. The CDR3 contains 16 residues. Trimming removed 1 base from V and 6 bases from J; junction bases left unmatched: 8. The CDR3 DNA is TGCGCCAGCAGCTTGATCAGCGGGAGTGCGCCCGGGGAGCTGTTTTTT. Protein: CASSLISGSAPGELFF.

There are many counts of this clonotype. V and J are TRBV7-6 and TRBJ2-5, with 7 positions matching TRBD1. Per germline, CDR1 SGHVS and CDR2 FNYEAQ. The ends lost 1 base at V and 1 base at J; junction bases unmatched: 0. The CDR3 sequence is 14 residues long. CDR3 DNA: TGTGCCAGCAGCTTAGAGGGGGCCCAAGAGACCCAGTACTTC. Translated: CASSLEGAQETQYF.

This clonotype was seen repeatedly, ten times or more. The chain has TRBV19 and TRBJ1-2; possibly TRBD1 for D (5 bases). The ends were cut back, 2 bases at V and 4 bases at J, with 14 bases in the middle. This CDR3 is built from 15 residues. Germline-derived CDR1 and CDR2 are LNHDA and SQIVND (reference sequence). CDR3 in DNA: TGTGCCAGTAGTATATTCGCCTCAGGGCCCTATGGCTACACCTTC. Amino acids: CASSIFASGPYGYTF. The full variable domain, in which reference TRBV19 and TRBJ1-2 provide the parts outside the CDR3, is DGGITQSPKYLFRKEGQNVTLSCEQNLNHDAMYWYRQDPGQGLRLIYYSQIVNDFQKGDIAEGYSVSREKKESFPLTVTSAQKNPTAFYLCASSIFASGPYGYTFGSGTRLTVV.

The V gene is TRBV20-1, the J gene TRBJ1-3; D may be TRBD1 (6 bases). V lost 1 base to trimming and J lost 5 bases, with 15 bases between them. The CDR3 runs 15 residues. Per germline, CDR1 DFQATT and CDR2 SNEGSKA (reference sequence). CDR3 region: CSARGGQAARNTIYF. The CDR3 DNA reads TGCAGTGCTAGAGGGGGGCAGGCAGCTAGAAACACCATATATTTT.

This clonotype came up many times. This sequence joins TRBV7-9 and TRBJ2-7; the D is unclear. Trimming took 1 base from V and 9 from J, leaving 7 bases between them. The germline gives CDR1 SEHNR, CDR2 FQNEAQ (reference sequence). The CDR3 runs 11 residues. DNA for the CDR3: TGTGCCAGCAGCTTAGGCCCAGGGCAGTACTTC. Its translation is CASSLGPGQYF.

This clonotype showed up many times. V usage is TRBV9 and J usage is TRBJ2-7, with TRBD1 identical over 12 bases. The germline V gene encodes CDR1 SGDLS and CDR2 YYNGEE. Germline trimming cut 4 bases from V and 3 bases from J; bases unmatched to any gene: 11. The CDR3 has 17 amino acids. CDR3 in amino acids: CASSPGGTGGAFYEQYF. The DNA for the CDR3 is TGTGCCAGCAGCCCAGGGGGGACAGGGGGCGCGTTCTACGAGCAGTACTTC. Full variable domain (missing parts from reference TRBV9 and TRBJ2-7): DSGVTQTPKHLITATGQRVTLRCSPRSGDLSVYWYQQSLDQGLQFLIQYYNGEERAKGNILERFSAQQFPDLHSELNLSSLELGDSALYFCASSPGGTGGAFYEQYFGPGTRLTVT.

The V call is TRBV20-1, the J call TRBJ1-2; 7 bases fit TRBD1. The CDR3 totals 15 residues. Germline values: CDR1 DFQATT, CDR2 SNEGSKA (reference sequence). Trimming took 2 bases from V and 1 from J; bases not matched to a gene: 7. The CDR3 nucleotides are TGCAGTGCTAGACTCGGGGGACAGCATAACTATGGCTACACCTTC. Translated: CSARLGGQHNYGYTF.

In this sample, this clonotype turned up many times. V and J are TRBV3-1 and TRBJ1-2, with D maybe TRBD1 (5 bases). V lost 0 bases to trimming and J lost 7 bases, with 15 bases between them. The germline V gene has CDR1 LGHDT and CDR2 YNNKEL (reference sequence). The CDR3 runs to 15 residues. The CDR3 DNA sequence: TGTGCCAGCAGCCAAGATTGGGGCTCCCGAGGTGGCTACACCTTC. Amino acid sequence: CASSQDWGSRGGYTF.

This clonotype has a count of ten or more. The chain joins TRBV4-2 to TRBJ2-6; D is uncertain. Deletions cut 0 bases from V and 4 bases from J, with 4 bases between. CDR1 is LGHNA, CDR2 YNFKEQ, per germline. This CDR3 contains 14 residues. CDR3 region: CASSQDSGANVLTF. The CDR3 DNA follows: TGTGCCAGCAGCCAAGACTCCGGGGCCAACGTCCTGACTTTC.

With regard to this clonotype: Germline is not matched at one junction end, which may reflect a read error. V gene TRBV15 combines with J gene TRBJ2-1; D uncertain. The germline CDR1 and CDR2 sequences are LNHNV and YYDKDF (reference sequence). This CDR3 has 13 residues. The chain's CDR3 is CATSPSGLGEQLF. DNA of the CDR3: TGTGCCACCAGCCCATCCGGATTAGGCGAGCAGCTCTTC.

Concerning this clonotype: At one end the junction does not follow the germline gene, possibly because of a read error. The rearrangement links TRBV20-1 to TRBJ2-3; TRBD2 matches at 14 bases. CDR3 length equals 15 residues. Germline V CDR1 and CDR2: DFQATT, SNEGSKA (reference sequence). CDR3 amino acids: CSAGEGLAGVDTQYF. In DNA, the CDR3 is TGCAGTGCTGGAGAGGGACTAGCGGGAGTTGATACGCAGTATTTT.

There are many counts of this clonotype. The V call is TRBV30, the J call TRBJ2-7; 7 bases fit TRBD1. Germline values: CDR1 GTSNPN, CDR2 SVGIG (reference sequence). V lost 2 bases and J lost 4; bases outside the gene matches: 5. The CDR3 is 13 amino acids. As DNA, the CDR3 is TGTGCCTGGAGTAGGGGACAGACATACGAGCAGTACTTC. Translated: CAWSRGQTYEQYF.

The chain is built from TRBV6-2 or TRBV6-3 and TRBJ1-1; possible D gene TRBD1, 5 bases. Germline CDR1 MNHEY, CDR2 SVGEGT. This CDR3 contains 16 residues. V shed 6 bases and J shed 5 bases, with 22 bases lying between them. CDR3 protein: CASSPPGTRSKTEAFF. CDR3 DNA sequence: TGTGCCAGCAGCCCCCCCGGGACTAGGTCGAAGACTGAAGCTTTCTTT.